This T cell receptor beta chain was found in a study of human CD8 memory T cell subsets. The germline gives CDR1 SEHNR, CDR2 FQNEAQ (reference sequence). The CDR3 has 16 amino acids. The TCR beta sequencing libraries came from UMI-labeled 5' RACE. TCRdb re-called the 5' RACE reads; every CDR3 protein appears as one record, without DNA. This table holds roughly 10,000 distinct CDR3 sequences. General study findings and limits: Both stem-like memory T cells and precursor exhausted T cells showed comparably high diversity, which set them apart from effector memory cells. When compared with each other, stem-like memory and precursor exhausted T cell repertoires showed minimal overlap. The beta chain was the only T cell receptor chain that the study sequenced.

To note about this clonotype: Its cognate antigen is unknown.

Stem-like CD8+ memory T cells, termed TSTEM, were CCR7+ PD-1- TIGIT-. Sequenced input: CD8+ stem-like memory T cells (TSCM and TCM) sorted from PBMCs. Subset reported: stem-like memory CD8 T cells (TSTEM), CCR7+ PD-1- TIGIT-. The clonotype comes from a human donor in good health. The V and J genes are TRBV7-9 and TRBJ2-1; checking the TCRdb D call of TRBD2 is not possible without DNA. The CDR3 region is CASSSLTSGGYNEQFF.